These 7 T cell receptor beta chains were sequenced from one sample in a study of vaccination and CD4 T cells after COVID-19. Their antigens remain unidentified. Sequence data for DNA of cultured CD4+ T cells were generated by the Oncomine TCR Beta short-read assay. TCRdb ran MiXCR on the PCR reads and lists one entry per CDR3 protein. This table has about 4,000 distinct CDR3 sequences, around 20% appearing once. Noted treatment: approximately 11-day PBMC culture with coronavirus spike peptide pools or control peptides (ViraFEST assay). The sequenced sample was CD4+ T cells from blood, cultured in vitro. These receptors originate from a human donor who had recovered from COVID-19.

With regard to this clonotype: The limits of the CDR3 on the DNA are not certain, so only TCRdb's listed CDR3 is given. The chain employs TRBV20-1 and TRBJ1-3; no DNA check was done on the table's D call, TRBD1. The CDR3 contains 24 residues when both ends are counted. Per germline, CDR1 DFQATT and CDR2 SNEGSKA (reference sequence). The chain's CDR3 is CSASPPRDSYEQYFGPASGNTIYF.

This clonotype was detected a few times. This chain connects TRBV7-9 to TRBJ1-1; 10 bases are shared with TRBD1. V lost 6 bases and J lost 5; bases outside the gene matches: 6. Germline-derived CDR1 and CDR2 are SEHNR and FQNEAQ (reference sequence). There are 14 residues in the CDR3. Here the CDR3 reads CASRRDRGGTEAFF. CDR3 coding DNA: TGTGCCAGCAGACGGGACAGGGGAGGTACTGAAGCTTTCTTT.

The chain recombines TRBV30 with TRBJ1-5, with 7 bases matching TRBD1. Losses at the gene ends were 1 base for V and 7 bases for J; bases not matched to a gene: 7. CDR1 is GTSNPN, CDR2 SVGIG, per germline (reference sequence). This CDR3 is 14 amino acids long. The CDR3 DNA sequence: TGTGCCTGGAGTGGACAGGGTCGAGAGCAGCCCCAGCATTTT. It is translated as CAWSGQGREQPQHF. Full variable domain (missing parts from reference TRBV30 and TRBJ1-5): SQTIHQWPATLVQPVGSPLSLECTVEGTSNPNLYWYRQAAGRGLQLLFYSVGIGQISSEVPQNLSASRPQDRQFILSSKKLLLSDSGFYLCAWSGQGREQPQHFGDGTRLSIL.

This rearrangement joins TRBV28 to TRBJ1-1, with no clear D. V lost 6 bases and J 3 bases, leaving 14 bases between the germline ends. Germline CDR1 MDHEN, CDR2 SYDVKM. CDR3 length: 14 residues. CDR3 coding DNA: TGTGCCAGCAGAGTGGGCCAGGCCTACACTGAAGCTTTCTTT. Its translation is CASRVGQAYTEAFF. Supplemented by reference TRBV28 and TRBJ1-1, the full variable domain reads DVKVTQSSRYLVKRTGEKVFLECVQDMDHENMFWYRQDPGLGLRLIYFSYDVKMKEKGDIPEGYSVSREKKERFSLILESASTNQTSMYLCASRVGQAYTEAFFGQGTRLTVV.

The CDR3: CSARTSGGRFF. CDR3 nucleotides: TGCAGTGCTAGGACTAGCGGGGGGCGATTCTTC. The chain is built from TRBV20-1 and TRBJ2-1; TRBD2 agrees at 13 bases. Germline V gene sequence: CDR1 DFQATT, CDR2 SNEGSKA (reference sequence). This CDR3 has 11 residues. With V trimmed by 3 bases and J by 16 bases, 3 bases remained unmatched.

This clonotype ranks as medium-sized. The chain links TRBV7-3 to TRBJ2-2; maybe TRBD2 (5 bases). The V end lost 4 bases, the J end lost 1 base, and 10 bases lay between the germline ends. This CDR3 region has 15 residues. Per germline, CDR1 SGHTA and CDR2 FQGTGA. The CDR3 nucleotides are TGTGCCAGCAGCTCCGGACTGTGGAACACCGGGGAGCTGTTTTTT. It codes for CASSSGLWNTGELFF.

The chain joins TRBV5-1 to TRBJ2-2; 7 nucleotides agree with TRBD1. The germline V gene encodes CDR1 SGHRS and CDR2 YFSETQ. The CDR3 totals 13 residues. The J segment lost 6 bases and the V segment lost 4 bases, leaving 3 bases of the junction unmatched. The CDR3 DNA follows: TGCGCCAGCAGCCAGGGACAGCCCGGGGAGCTGTTTTTT. Translated, it gives CASSQGQPGELFF.